This T cell receptor (beta chain) was captured by sequencing in a study of CD8 T cells in ankylosing spondylitis. General study points: Reports of some motif variants in reactive arthritis synovial fluid and blood predate this one. A TCR beta motif of several highly homologous variants seemed to mark ankylosing spondylitis blood. According to the report, clones linked to the disease were significantly enriched in matched synovial fluid samples taken from ankylosing spondylitis patients.

TCRdb redid the calling of the 5' RACE reads with MiXCR, one entry per CDR3 protein. The sample yields around 230,000 distinct CDR3 sequences, around 9.2% seen once. This clonotype was detected many times. Its target is unknown. CDR1 and CDR2 from the germline V gene are LGHNA and YNFKEQ. The CDR3 consists of 15 residues. With 0 bases removed from V and 0 bases from J, the gap between germline ends came to 9 bases. This clonotype was sampled from a male donor with ankylosing spondylitis or in good health (not recorded which). This sequence joins TRBV4-2 and TRBJ2-7; D ambiguous. The sample consisted of blood, either unsorted or a sorted T cell fraction (not recorded which). The chain's CDR3 is CASSQEGRPSYEQYF. CDR3 coding DNA: TGTGCCAGCAGCCAAGAAGGACGCCCCTCCTACGAGCAGTACTTC.